This TCR beta chain derives from a study of STAT3 mutations in large granular lymphocyte leukemia. This clone was observed a few times. Its antigen is undetermined. General study results and limits: In T-cell large granular lymphocyte leukemia, about half of patients showed multiple immunodominant subclonotypes.

Using immunoSEQ multiplex PCR, the repertoire was profiled, and TCRdb retains in-frame clones only, with some absent. The repertoire has under 15,000 clones, about 92% of them found once; the top ten carry roughly a third. This clonotype was obtained from a man aged 40-50 years with T-cell large granular lymphocyte leukemia. Some clones in this sample may be carry-over from other donors' samples. Input material: peripheral blood mononuclear cells.

The CDR3: CASSVDQGKTFF. As DNA, the CDR3 is TGTGCCAGCAGCGTAGATCAGGGTAAAACTTTCTTT. V usage is TRBV9 and J usage is TRBJ1-1; D possibly corresponds to TRBD1 (5 bases). The germline CDR1 and CDR2 sequences are SGDLS and YYNGEE. Trimming removed 0 bases at V and 12 bases at J, with 12 bases between. The CDR3 totals 12 residues.